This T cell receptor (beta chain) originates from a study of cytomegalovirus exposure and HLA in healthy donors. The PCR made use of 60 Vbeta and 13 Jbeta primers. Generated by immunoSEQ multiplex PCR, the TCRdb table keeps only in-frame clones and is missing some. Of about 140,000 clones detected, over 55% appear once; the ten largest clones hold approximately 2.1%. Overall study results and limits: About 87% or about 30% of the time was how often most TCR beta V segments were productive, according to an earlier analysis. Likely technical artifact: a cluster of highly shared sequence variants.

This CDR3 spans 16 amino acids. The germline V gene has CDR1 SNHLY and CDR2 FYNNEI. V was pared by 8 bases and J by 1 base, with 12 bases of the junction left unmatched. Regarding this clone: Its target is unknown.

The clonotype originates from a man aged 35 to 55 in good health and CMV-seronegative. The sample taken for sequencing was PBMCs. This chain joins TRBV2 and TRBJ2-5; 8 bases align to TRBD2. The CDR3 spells CASEDLSGRLQETQYF. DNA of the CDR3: TGTGCCAGCGAGGACCTGAGCGGGAGACTCCAAGAGACCCAGTACTTC.